One sample yielded the 19 T cell receptor beta chains listed below, sequenced in a study of shared clonotypes between healthy human individuals. The protocol was immunoSEQ multiplex PCR, while the TCRdb copy is restricted to in-frame clones and leaves out a portion. The sample holds approximately 330,000 clones, less than 75% seen once. Specimen: memory CD4+ T cells sorted from blood. Subset reported: CD45RA-negative fraction. Source of these receptors: a man between 25 and 39 years old in good health.

This clone is a singleton in its sample. The chain uses TRBV28 and TRBJ2-7; TRBD1 aligns across 8 bases. The V segment lost 6 bases and the J segment 7 bases; nucleotides outside the gene matches: 17. CDR3 length: 16 residues. The germline CDR1 and CDR2 sequences are MDHEN and SYDVKM. This CDR3 reads CASSYSTTTGDREQYF. CDR3 DNA: TGTGCCAGCAGCTATTCGACCACCACCGGGGACAGGGAGCAGTACTTC.

In this sample, this clone turned up once. The V call is TRBV2, the J call TRBJ2-3; D might be TRBD2 (7 bases). With 6 bases removed from V and 4 bases from J, the gap between germline ends came to 23 bases. The CDR3 has 17 amino acids. Germline values: CDR1 SNHLY, CDR2 FYNNEI. CDR3 region: CASRTGVSGRLPDTQYF. As DNA, the CDR3 is TGTGCCAGCAGGACAGGTGTTAGCGGGCGGCTGCCAGATACGCAGTATTTT.

The rearrangement uses TRBV5-8 and TRBJ2-1; D gene unclear. The V end was cut by 4 bases, the J end by 9 bases, with 14 bases between. The CDR3 sequence is 13 residues long. Germline CDR1 SGHTS, CDR2 YDEGEE. CDR3 sequence: CASSPTLAGEQFF. Here the CDR3 DNA reads TGTGCCAGCAGCCCAACTCTCGCCGGTGAGCAGTTCTTC.

The rearrangement uses TRBV6-5 and TRBJ1-2, with D perhaps TRBD1 (5 bases). Germline CDR1 MNHEY, CDR2 SVGAGI. The V end was cut by 4 bases, the J end by 4 bases, with 7 bases between. CDR3 length equals 12 residues. CDR3 in DNA: TGTGCCAGCAGTTCCCAGGGCTATGGCTACACCTTC. It is translated as CASSSQGYGYTF.

This CDR3 reads CSVEEGANIQYF. The CDR3 bases are TGCAGCGTTGAGGAGGGGGCAAACATTCAGTACTTC. The chain carries TRBV29-1 and TRBJ2-4, with a tentative D call TRBD1 (7 bases). The germline V gene encodes CDR1 SQVTM and CDR2 ANQGSEA. V was clipped by 3 bases and J by 6 bases, with 9 bases between them. CDR3 size: 12 residues.

The chain carries TRBV19 and TRBJ2-2, with D possibly called TRBD1 or TRBD2 (6 bases each). The CDR3 loop spans 17 amino acids. Trimming took 3 bases from V and 6 from J, leaving 20 bases between them. The germline V gene has CDR1 LNHDA and CDR2 SQIVND (reference sequence). Here the CDR3 reads CASSIPSAKRGAGELFF. CDR3 DNA: TGTGCCAGTAGTATCCCCTCCGCAAAGAGGGGGGCCGGGGAGCTGTTTTTT. The whole variable domain, filled in from reference TRBV19 and TRBJ2-2, reads DGGITQSPKYLFRKEGQNVTLSCEQNLNHDAMYWYRQDPGQGLRLIYYSQIVNDFQKGDIAEGYSVSREKKESFPLTVTSAQKNPTAFYLCASSIPSAKRGAGELFFGEGSRLTVL.

This chain joins TRBV19 and TRBJ2-6; D is ambiguous. The CDR3 is 15 residues long. V lost 3 bases and J 3 bases, leaving 9 bases between the germline ends. CDR1 and CDR2 from the germline V gene are LNHDA and SQIVND (reference sequence). CDR3 DNA: TGTGCCAGTAGTATGCAAGGCGGTGGGGCCAACGTCCTGACTTTC. It translates to CASSMQGGGANVLTF.

The chain is built from TRBV7-9 and TRBJ1-5; D is undetermined. V shed 6 bases and J shed 4 bases, with 13 bases lying between them. The germline V gene has CDR1 SEHNR and CDR2 FQNEAQ (reference sequence). The CDR3 loop spans 14 amino acids. The CDR3 sequence: CASSNHGPNQPQHF. The CDR3 region has the DNA TGTGCCAGCAGTAATCACGGACCGAATCAGCCCCAGCATTTT.

The J gene is TRBJ2-3, the V gene TRBV6-5; no definite D call. Trimming took off 5 bases at V and 11 bases at J, with 11 bases between the two ends. Germline loops: CDR1 MNHEY, CDR2 SVGAGI. The CDR3 consists of 11 residues. CDR3 in DNA: TGTGCCAGCAGTAATGGTAACTGGCAGTATTTT. Protein: CASSNGNWQYF.

This chain uses TRBV5-4 with TRBJ1-6, with TRBD1 matching over 7 bases. Trimming at V came to 5 bases and at J to 6 bases, leaving 5 bases not matched to a gene. The length of the CDR3 is 14 residues. Germline assignment: CDR1 SGHNT and CDR2 YYREEE (reference sequence). CDR3 bases: TGTGCCAGCAGTGCGGGACAGCCTAATTCACCCCTCCACTTT. Amino acid sequence: CASSAGQPNSPLHF.

The chain uses TRBV7-6 and TRBJ2-7; the match to TRBD1 covers 10 bases. The V and J ends lost 5 bases and 5 bases, in that order; junction bases with no gene match: 9. Germline assignment: CDR1 SGHVS and CDR2 FNYEAQ. This CDR3 spans 15 amino acids. Here the CDR3 DNA reads TGTGCCAGCAGCATCCCGGGACAGGGGACCAACGAGCAGTACTTC. Amino acids: CASSIPGQGTNEQYF.

The chain has TRBV7-6 and TRBJ2-7; 9 positions agree with TRBD1. Germline V gene sequence: CDR1 SGHVS, CDR2 FNYEAQ. V lost 5 bases to trimming and J lost 5 bases; unmatched junction nucleotides: 4. This CDR3 is built from 13 residues. CDR3 residues: CASSNRGPDEQYF. CDR3 DNA: TGTGCCAGCAGCAACAGGGGGCCCGACGAGCAGTACTTC.

CDR3 DNA sequence: TGTGCCAGCAGCTTGGGGTTTGGGGGTCCATACGAGCAGTACTTC. Amino acids: CASSLGFGGPYEQYF. The chain employs TRBV5-4 and TRBJ2-7; D could derive from TRBD1 or TRBD2 (5 bases each). The ends were cut back, 0 bases at V and 4 bases at J, with 14 bases in the middle. In germline, CDR1 is SGHNT, CDR2 YYREEE (reference sequence). This CDR3 has 15 residues.

This sequence joins TRBV11-2 and TRBJ2-1, with D possibly TRBD2 on 5 matching bases. Trimming cost V 5 bases and J 10 bases, with 15 bases left between them. Germline V lookup: CDR1 SGHAT, CDR2 FQNNGV. CDR3 size: 13 residues. The CDR3 region has the DNA TGTGCCAGCAGCCTCCAGGCGACGGGAGAGCAGTTCTTC. As protein: CASSLQATGEQFF.

The chain recombines TRBV5-1 with TRBJ2-1; no definite D call. CDR1 is SGHRS, CDR2 YFSETQ, per germline. The V gene lost 0 bases and the J gene lost 6 bases, with 4 bases spanning the gap. The CDR3 consists of 12 residues. The CDR3 loop reads CASSLEFNEQFF. The CDR3 nucleotides read TGCGCCAGCAGCTTGGAATTCAATGAGCAGTTCTTC.

V and J are TRBV6-1 and TRBJ1-4; D remains ambiguous. V was cut by 5 bases and J by 7 bases, with 11 bases left in between. Germline V gene data show CDR1 as MNHNS and CDR2 as SASEGT. This CDR3 comprises 13 residues. As DNA, the CDR3 is TGTGCCAGCAGTCTTCTTAGGACTGAAAAACTGTTTTTT. The encoded protein is CASSLLRTEKLFF.

Note on this clone: It may be a read error: a sequence one base away is much more abundant. The same CDR3 also results from other DNA sequences found in this sample. J is TRBJ2-3 and V is TRBV5-6; D is unclear. Trimming pared 4 bases from V and 2 bases from J, leaving 11 bases between. The CDR3 covers 14 residues. The V gene's germline CDR1 is SGHDT and CDR2 YYEEEE. The CDR3, as DNA: TGTGCCAGCAGCCCGACTCTCCCCACAGATACGCAGTATTTT. Amino acid sequence: CASSPTLPTDTQYF.

The chain recombines TRBV9 with TRBJ1-1, with a possible D match to TRBD1 (5 bases). CDR3 length equals 13 residues. Germline V CDR1 and CDR2: SGDLS, YYNGEE. Trimming stripped 4 bases from V and 4 bases from J, with 11 bases between. CDR3 bases: TGTGCCAGCAGCCAACGACAGTTCACTGAAGCTTTCTTT. Encoded protein: CASSQRQFTEAFF.

This clone was detected only a few times. This chain links TRBV7-3 with TRBJ2-3, with 11 bases aligning to TRBD2. Germline V CDR1 and CDR2: SGHTA, FQGTGA. V was clipped by 5 bases and J by 3 bases; unmatched bases: 4. This CDR3 has 15 residues. CDR3 protein: CASSQGLAETDTQYF. The CDR3 DNA follows: TGTGCCAGCAGCCAGGGACTAGCGGAGACAGATACGCAGTATTTT.